These 25 T cell receptor beta chains were all obtained from the same sample, sequenced in a study of regulatory T cells in long-lasting Graves disease. CDR3 regions were amplified by Arm-PCR using iRepertoire HTBI primers to build TCR beta libraries. One entry per CDR3 protein, called by TCRdb with MiXCR from the multiplex PCR reads. The sample consists of about 500,000 distinct CDR3 sequences, around 12% of them appearing once. As for time point: newly diagnosed GD, antithyroid drugs for less than 3 months. PBMC-derived RNA was used for the TCR library. The same data also went into a second study, on T cells in Graves' hyperthyroidism and ophthalmopathy.

Material: peripheral blood mononuclear cells (PBMCs), obtained at new diagnosis, from a patient treated with antithyroid drugs. The receptors shown here come from a woman in her 30s with Graves disease.

There are a few counts of this clonotype. The gene calls are TRBV7-9 and TRBJ2-3, with 7 bases fitting TRBD1. Trimming took 5 bases from V and 3 from J; bases not matched to a gene: 11. The CDR3 length is 16 residues. The germline gives CDR1 SEHNR, CDR2 FQNEAQ (reference sequence). CDR3 in amino acids: CASSPTGAIGTDTQYF. The CDR3 DNA reads TGTGCCAGCAGCCCTACAGGGGCGATCGGGACAGATACGCAGTATTTT.

This clonotype was seen repeatedly, ten times or more. The V call is TRBV27, the J call TRBJ2-7, with a weak D call TRBD1 (6 bases). The germline CDR1 and CDR2 sequences are MNHEY and SMNVEV (reference sequence). This CDR3 contains 12 residues. V was cut by 6 bases and J by 5 bases, with 11 bases left in between. The CDR3 region is CASRGAPDEQYF. The CDR3 DNA reads as TGTGCCAGCAGGGGGGCCCCTGACGAGCAGTACTTC.

A word on this clonotype: A read error may produce the germline difference seen at one junction end. This chain connects TRBV28 to TRBJ2-5; the match to TRBD1 covers 8 bases. CDR1 and CDR2 (germline): MDHEN, SYDVKM. The CDR3 is 14 amino acids. In DNA form, the CDR3 reads TGTGCCAGCAGGTTATCAGGGGGCGGAGAGACCCAGTACTTC. It codes for CASRLSGGGETQYF.

This clonotype was seen a few times. The chain couples TRBV20-1 to TRBJ2-7; no reliable D call. The length of the CDR3 is 14 residues. Between the trimmed V and J ends, which lost 5 bases and 3 bases, there was a span of 17 bases. Germline CDR1 is DFQATT and CDR2 is SNEGSKA (reference sequence). The CDR3 sequence is CSACNGFYSYEQYF. The CDR3 DNA follows: TGCAGTGCTTGTAACGGCTTCTACAGCTACGAGCAGTACTTC.

This chain joins TRBV9 and TRBJ1-4; 8 nucleotides match TRBD1. V was pared by 3 bases and J by 10 bases, with 11 bases of the junction left unmatched. The germline V gene encodes CDR1 SGDLS and CDR2 YYNGEE. This CDR3 is built from 15 residues. The CDR3 DNA reads as TGTGCCAGCAGCGCCACCGGGACAGGCTCCGGAAAACTGTTTTTT. It encodes CASSATGTGSGKLFF.

This clonotype was counted ten times or more. The V gene is TRBV2, the J gene TRBJ2-7; 7 bases are a match to TRBD1. J gave up 8 bases and V 7 bases, and 11 bases lay outside the gene matches. This CDR3 is built from 13 residues. CDR1 SNHLY and CDR2 FYNNEI come from the germline V gene. This CDR3 reads CASKSTGPFQQYF. The CDR3, as DNA: TGTGCCAGCAAGTCGACAGGGCCATTCCAGCAGTACTTC.

Ten or more counts support this clonotype. The rearrangement uses TRBV3-1 and TRBJ1-5; 8 bases are a match to TRBD1. The trim removed 0 bases at V and 6 bases at J, leaving 10 bases unmatched. CDR1 is LGHDT, CDR2 YNNKEL, per germline (reference sequence). The length of the CDR3 is 17 residues. Here the CDR3 reads CASSQDLPTGVGQPQHF. In DNA form, the CDR3 reads TGTGCCAGCAGCCAAGATTTGCCGACAGGGGTTGGTCAGCCCCAGCATTTT.

This chain joins TRBV5-1 and TRBJ1-1, with D hard to call. Germline V gives CDR1 SGHRS, CDR2 YFSETQ. The CDR3 loop spans 16 amino acids. Between the trimmed V and J ends, which lost 0 bases and 0 bases, there was a span of 12 bases. CDR3 amino acids: CASSLDGRNMNTEAFF. The CDR3 DNA sequence: TGCGCCAGCAGCTTGGACGGAAGAAACATGAACACTGAAGCTTTCTTT.

This clonotype was counted only a few times. This chain joins TRBV20-1 and TRBJ1-2; weak D call: TRBD1 (6 bases). Trimming stripped 1 base from V and 3 bases from J, with 6 bases between. The CDR3 runs to 12 residues. Germline V gives CDR1 DFQATT, CDR2 SNEGSKA (reference sequence). The CDR3 sequence is CSARAGDYGYTF. As DNA, the CDR3 is TGCAGTGCTAGAGCAGGGGACTATGGCTACACCTTC.

The sample holds many counts of this clonotype. V and J are TRBV28 and TRBJ2-6, with no clear D. Trimming pared 5 bases from V and 4 bases from J, leaving 9 bases between. CDR1 and CDR2 from the germline V gene are MDHEN and SYDVKM. CDR3 length equals 14 residues. Written as DNA, the CDR3 is TGTGCCAGCAGTCCTTCTGCGGGGGCCAACGTCCTGACTTTC. Protein: CASSPSAGANVLTF. The full variable domain, completed using reference TRBV28 and TRBJ2-6, is DVKVTQSSRYLVKRTGEKVFLECVQDMDHENMFWYRQDPGLGLRLIYFSYDVKMKEKGDIPEGYSVSREKKERFSLILESASTNQTSMYLCASSPSAGANVLTFGAGSRLTVL.

This clonotype was counted ten times or more. The chain employs TRBV27 and TRBJ2-7; D tentatively fits TRBD1 or TRBD2 (5 bases each). Per germline, CDR1 MNHEY and CDR2 SMNVEV (reference sequence). Trimming removed 2 bases from V and 5 bases from J, with 16 bases in between. The CDR3 has 15 residues. The CDR3 nucleotides read TGTGCCAGCAGTTTACGGGGCCATAGCGTCCACGAGCAGTACTTC. This translates into CASSLRGHSVHEQYF.

Ten or more counts support this clonotype. V gene TRBV28 combines with J gene TRBJ1-2; weak D call: TRBD1 (6 bases). This CDR3 has 14 residues. V was shortened by 4 bases and J by 0 bases, with 9 bases between the two germline ends. Germline V gene data show CDR1 as MDHEN and CDR2 as SYDVKM. The CDR3, as DNA: TGTGCCAGCAGTTCCAGGGGAGCTAACTATGGCTACACCTTC. Amino acid sequence: CASSSRGANYGYTF.

This clonotype was seen at least ten times. The chain recombines TRBV2 with TRBJ2-1; D ambiguous. The CDR3 is made up of 16 amino acids. V was clipped by 3 bases and J by 0 bases, with 12 bases between them. CDR1 is SNHLY, CDR2 FYNNEI, per germline. The CDR3: CASSEFRPSSYNEQFF. CDR3 nucleotide sequence: TGTGCCAGCAGTGAGTTTCGGCCAAGCTCCTACAATGAGCAGTTCTTC.

The chain combines TRBV20-1 with TRBJ1-2; TRBD1 agrees at 8 bases. The CDR3 contains 14 residues. The germline V gene encodes CDR1 DFQATT and CDR2 SNEGSKA (reference sequence). With 5 bases clipped from V and 5 bases from J, the junction kept 10 bases outside the gene matches. DNA of the CDR3: TGCAGTGCTGGTCAGGGGGCAGATATTTATGGCTACACCTTC. Translating it yields CSAGQGADIYGYTF.

This clonotype was recorded at least ten times. The rearrangement joins TRBV2 to TRBJ2-3; 9 positions match TRBD1. The CDR3 sequence is 17 residues long. V trimming: 0 bases; J trimming: 2 bases; junction bases outside the gene matches: 6. The germline gives CDR1 SNHLY, CDR2 FYNNEI. The DNA of the CDR3 is TGTGCCAGCAGTGAAGCCAGTCGGGACAGGGACACAGATACGCAGTATTTT. Translated: CASSEASRDRDTDTQYF.

This clonotype was seen many times. The chain is built from TRBV6-1 and TRBJ1-3; TRBD1 aligns across 9 bases. Trimming took 7 bases from V and 5 from J; bases not matched to a gene: 6. Germline CDR1 reads MNHNS; CDR2 reads SASEGT. There are 14 residues in the CDR3. The chain's CDR3 is CASINRGLRNTIYF. DNA of the CDR3: TGTGCCAGCATCAACAGGGGGCTAAGAAACACCATATATTTT.

This clonotype was detected many times. The V and J genes are TRBV29-1 and TRBJ2-5, with D uncertain. In germline, CDR1 is SQVTM, CDR2 ANQGSEA. The CDR3 runs 10 residues. V gave up 6 bases and J gave up 5 bases, with 7 bases separating them. The CDR3 nucleotides are TGCAGCGTGGAACTGGAGACCCAGTACTTC. Residues: CSVELETQYF.

This clonotype appeared many times. This chain uses TRBV27 with TRBJ2-5; D gene uncertain. The CDR3 has 13 amino acids. V shed 5 bases and J shed 5 bases, with 12 bases lying between them. Germline V gene lookup returns CDR1 MNHEY and CDR2 SMNVEV (reference sequence). CDR3 DNA: TGTGCCAGCAGTGCGTATAACGGGGAGACCCAGTACTTC. Residues: CASSAYNGETQYF.

This clonotype came up many times. This chain joins TRBV7-9 and TRBJ1-4; 8 bases map to TRBD1. CDR1 is SEHNR and CDR2 is FQNEAQ in the germline V gene (reference sequence). The CDR3 is 14 amino acids. With V trimmed by 4 bases and J by 6 bases, 4 bases remained unmatched. CDR3 residues: CASSSQGAYEKLFF. CDR3 nucleotide sequence: TGTGCCAGCAGCTCCCAGGGGGCTTATGAAAAACTGTTTTTT.

In its sample, this clonotype was seen many times. The junction does not match germline at one end; this may be a read error. CDR3 sequence (DNA): TGTGCCAGCAGTGACTGGCAGGGGGGAACAGATACACAGTATTTT. The encoded protein is CASSDWQGGTDTQYF. The rearrangement joins TRBV2 to TRBJ2-3; possibly TRBD1 for D (7 bases). Germline CDR1 is SNHLY and CDR2 is FYNNEI. CDR3 size: 15 residues.

This clonotype occurred many times. The chain employs TRBV20-1 and TRBJ1-5, with TRBD1 matching over 7 bases. Germline assignment: CDR1 DFQATT and CDR2 SNEGSKA (reference sequence). Unmatched junction bases numbered 6, after V lost 0 bases and J lost 4 bases. The CDR3 covers 15 residues. CDR3 in amino acids: CSARDPRTGNQPQHF. The CDR3 bases are TGCAGTGCTAGAGATCCCCGGACAGGAAATCAGCCCCAGCATTTT.

This clonotype occurred many times. This chain joins TRBV12-3 or TRBV12-4 and TRBJ1-3; D gene ambiguous. The length of the CDR3 is 13 residues. V dropped 6 bases and J dropped 8 bases, with 14 bases sitting between them. Here the CDR3 reads CASSLGRRDTIYF. As DNA, the CDR3 is TGTGCCAGCAGCCTAGGACGCCGGGACACCATATATTTT.

Of note for this clonotype: A read error may produce the germline difference seen at one junction end. V gene TRBV7-2 combines with J gene TRBJ2-1, with a weak D call TRBD2 (6 bases). The assigned J gene may be wrong: the sequence end matches TRBJ2-5 better. The CDR3 extends over 14 amino acids. The V gene's germline CDR1 is SGHTA and CDR2 FQGNSA. CDR3 bases: TGTGCCGGCAGCCAAGAGGAGGGAGAAGAGACCCAGTACTTC. Protein sequence: CAGSQEEGEETQYF.

This clonotype was seen only a few times. The V call is TRBV19, the J call TRBJ2-1; D may be TRBD2 (6 bases). The germline V gene has CDR1 LNHDA and CDR2 SQIVND (reference sequence). The germline V and J ends were trimmed by 3 bases and 4 bases, with 10 bases remaining between them. CDR3 length: 14 amino acids. The CDR3 sequence: CASSIDREYNEQFF. Written as DNA, the CDR3 is TGTGCCAGTAGTATCGACCGGGAGTACAATGAGCAGTTCTTC.

This clonotype showed up just once. V is TRBV28 and J is TRBJ2-5; 7 nucleotides align to TRBD2. After removal of 5 bases from V and 2 bases from J, the junction contained 8 bases not matched to a gene. Germline CDR1 and CDR2: MDHEN and SYDVKM. There are 15 residues in the CDR3. This CDR3 reads CASSPGWGGQETQYF. CDR3 coding DNA: TGTGCCAGCAGTCCCGGTTGGGGGGGGCAAGAGACCCAGTACTTC.